This T cell receptor beta chain was documented in a study of T cells in Graves' hyperthyroidism and ophthalmopathy. This clonotype showed up many times. Authors of the study amplified TCR beta CDR3 regions from RNA transcripts. Initially, a first-round RT-PCR of the TCR CDR3 employed the HTBI primer set. TCRdb reprocessed the multiplex PCR reads with MiXCR, giving one entry per CDR3 protein. The repertoire has a few hundred thousand distinct CDR3 sequences, 15% of them found once; the top ten carry less than 35%. This CDR3 comprises 14 residues. Germline CDR1 and CDR2: DFQATT and SNEGSKA (reference sequence). Diagnosis rested on symptoms, serum thyroxine and TRAb, thyroid ultrasound, and orbital computed tomography.

This TCR came from a woman in her 30s with Graves' hyperthyroidism. V and J are TRBV20-1 and TRBJ2-7, with 13 bases lining up with TRBD2. The specimen was blood. CDR3 residues: CSGLAGAKIYEQYF. CDR3 coding DNA: TGCAGCGGACTAGCGGGAGCAAAGATCTACGAGCAGTACTTC.